What follows are 14 T cell receptor beta chains derived from one specimen sequenced in a study of blood T cell repertoires in COVID-19. Sequenced by immunoSEQ multiplex PCR; TCRdb stores in-frame clones only, minus some. The sample holds 200,000 to 300,000 clones, around 86% seen once. The source material was peripheral blood. The source is a woman aged 55-69 years with COVID-19, enrolled during active disease.

The chain recombines TRBV5-8 with TRBJ2-3, with 8 bases aligning to TRBD2. CDR3 size: 16 residues. V lost 4 bases to trimming and J lost 2 bases; unmatched junction nucleotides: 9. Germline assignment: CDR1 SGHTS and CDR2 YDEGEE. Here the CDR3 reads CASSPGLASLTDTQYF. CDR3 DNA: TGTGCCAGCAGCCCCGGACTAGCTAGCCTCACAGATACGCAGTATTTT.

The genes are TRBV7-3 and TRBJ2-1, with 11 bases fitting TRBD2. This CDR3 is 15 amino acids long. Germline V CDR1 and CDR2: SGHTA, FQGTGA. The junction had 8 bases not matched to a gene; V was cut back by 5 bases and J by 8 bases. The CDR3 sequence: CASSIAGGPYDEQFF. CDR3 coding DNA: TGTGCCAGCAGCATAGCGGGAGGGCCTTATGATGAGCAGTTCTTC.

The V and J genes are TRBV15 and TRBJ1-4, with D possibly being TRBD1 (5 bases). This CDR3 has 14 amino acids. CDR1 LNHNV and CDR2 YYDKDF come from the germline V gene (reference sequence). The ends were cut back, 5 bases at V and 0 bases at J, with 7 bases in the middle. This CDR3 is CATSPGTTNEKLFF. CDR3 bases: TGTGCCACCAGCCCAGGGACAACTAATGAAAAACTGTTTTTT.

The chain carries TRBV10-3 and TRBJ2-5, with a tentative D call TRBD1 (6 bases). The length of the CDR3 is 15 residues. Germline V gene sequence: CDR1 ENHRY, CDR2 SYGVKD. Trimming left V 6 bases short and J 0 bases short, with 14 bases between. DNA for the CDR3: TGTGCCATCAGCCCGGGACACCAGTACCAAGAGACCCAGTACTTC. It is translated as CAISPGHQYQETQYF.

J is TRBJ1-6 and V is TRBV2, with D unclear. This CDR3 has 13 amino acids. V was shortened by 3 bases and J by 7 bases, with 7 bases between the two germline ends. Germline CDR1 and CDR2: SNHLY and FYNNEI. In nucleotides, the CDR3 is TGTGCCAGCAGTGACTCGCGGAATTCACCCCTCCACTTT. The encoded protein is CASSDSRNSPLHF.

The J gene is TRBJ1-5, the V gene TRBV18; 8 bases agree with TRBD1. Trimming at V came to 3 bases and at J to 5 bases, leaving 3 bases not matched to a gene. This CDR3 spans 14 amino acids. The germline gives CDR1 KGHSH, CDR2 LQKENI. CDR3 in amino acids: CASSPDRVDQPQHF. The CDR3 DNA sequence: TGTGCCAGCTCACCGGACAGGGTCGATCAGCCCCAGCATTTT.

V usage is TRBV5-1 and J usage is TRBJ2-1, with a weak D call TRBD2 (5 bases). This CDR3 comprises 17 residues. Trimming stripped 4 bases from V and 0 bases from J, with 17 bases between. CDR1 and CDR2 from the germline V gene are SGHRS and YFSETQ. CDR3 sequence: CASSPWETRASYNEQFF. The CDR3 DNA sequence: TGCGCCAGCAGCCCATGGGAGACCCGTGCCTCCTACAATGAGCAGTTCTTC.

This clone appeared a few times. This chain links TRBV6-5 with TRBJ2-7, with D maybe TRBD2 (6 bases). With 10 bases removed from V and 0 bases from J, the gap between germline ends came to 10 bases. CDR3 length equals 12 residues. Per germline, CDR1 MNHEY and CDR2 SVGAGI. The CDR3 nucleotides read TGTGCCACGAATAGCGGCTCCTACGAGCAGTACTTC. Translated, it gives CATNSGSYEQYF.

The chain couples TRBV24-1 to TRBJ2-1; 13 nucleotides match TRBD2. The CDR3 covers 18 residues. The junction had 15 bases not matched to a gene; V was cut back by 4 bases and J by 10 bases. Germline V gene lookup returns CDR1 KGHDR and CDR2 SFDVKD. Here the CDR3 DNA reads TGTGCCACCAGTGAGGCCAGTTCGGGACTAGCGGGACAGCGGGAGCAGTTCTTC. This gives the protein CATSEASSGLAGQREQFF.

This chain connects TRBV19 to TRBJ1-4; D is unclear. The germline gives CDR1 LNHDA, CDR2 SQIVND (reference sequence). CDR3 length: 14 amino acids. V shed 6 bases and J shed 1 base, with 9 bases lying between them. For the CDR3, the DNA is TGTGCCAGTAGAAGGGAGGGAACTAATGAAAAACTGTTTTTT. As protein: CASRREGTNEKLFF.

The chain has TRBV4-3 and TRBJ2-2; 9 nucleotides line up with TRBD1. Germline CDR1 LGHNA, CDR2 YSLEER. The CDR3 contains 15 residues. V dropped 4 bases and J dropped 5; count of bases not matched to a gene: 5. CDR3 nucleotide sequence: TGCGCCAGCAGCCCGGGACAGGGCGTGACCGGGGAGCTGTTTTTT. Its translation is CASSPGQGVTGELFF.

This clone occurred a few times. The rearrangement links TRBV18 to TRBJ2-5; D may be TRBD2 (5 bases). V lost 0 bases to trimming and J lost 4 bases, with 6 bases between them. CDR3 length: 13 amino acids. Germline CDR1 is KGHSH and CDR2 is LQKENI. CDR3 region: CASSPPGRETQYF. The CDR3 region has the DNA TGTGCCAGCTCACCACCAGGGAGAGAGACCCAGTACTTC.

This sequence joins TRBV14 and TRBJ1-3; perhaps TRBD1 as D (5 bases). CDR1 is SGHDN, CDR2 FVKESK, per germline. V was trimmed by 3 bases and J by 10 bases, leaving 37 bases between them. The CDR3 totals 21 residues. CDR3 DNA sequence: TGTGCCAGCAGCCAGGATTTTTGGACCCGGAGGGAAAGGGGACTCCGGGGGACCATATATTTT. Residues: CASSQDFWTRRERGLRGTIYF.

V usage is TRBV11-2 and J usage is TRBJ2-2; 7 nucleotides agree with TRBD2. With 5 bases clipped from V and 5 bases from J, the junction kept 14 bases outside the gene matches. Germline V CDR1 and CDR2: SGHAT, FQNNGV. CDR3 length: 17 residues. The DNA of the CDR3 is TGTGCCAGCAGCCCTCGGAGGGGCGGGAGTGGTACCGGGGAGCTGTTTTTT. Translating it yields CASSPRRGGSGTGELFF.